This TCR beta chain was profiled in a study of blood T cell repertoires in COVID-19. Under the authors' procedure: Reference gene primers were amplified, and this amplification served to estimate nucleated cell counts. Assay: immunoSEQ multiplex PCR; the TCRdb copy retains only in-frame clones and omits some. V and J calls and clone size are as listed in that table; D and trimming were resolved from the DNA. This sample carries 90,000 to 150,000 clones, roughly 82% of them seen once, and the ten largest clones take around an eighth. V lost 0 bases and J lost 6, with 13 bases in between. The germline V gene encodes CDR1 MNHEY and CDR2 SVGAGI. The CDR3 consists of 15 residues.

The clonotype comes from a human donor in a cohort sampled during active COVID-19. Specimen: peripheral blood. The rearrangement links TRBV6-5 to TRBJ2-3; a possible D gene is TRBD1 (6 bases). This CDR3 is CASSYSGHLGDTQYF. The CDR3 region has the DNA TGTGCCAGCAGTTACTCGGGACACCTTGGGGATACGCAGTATTTT.